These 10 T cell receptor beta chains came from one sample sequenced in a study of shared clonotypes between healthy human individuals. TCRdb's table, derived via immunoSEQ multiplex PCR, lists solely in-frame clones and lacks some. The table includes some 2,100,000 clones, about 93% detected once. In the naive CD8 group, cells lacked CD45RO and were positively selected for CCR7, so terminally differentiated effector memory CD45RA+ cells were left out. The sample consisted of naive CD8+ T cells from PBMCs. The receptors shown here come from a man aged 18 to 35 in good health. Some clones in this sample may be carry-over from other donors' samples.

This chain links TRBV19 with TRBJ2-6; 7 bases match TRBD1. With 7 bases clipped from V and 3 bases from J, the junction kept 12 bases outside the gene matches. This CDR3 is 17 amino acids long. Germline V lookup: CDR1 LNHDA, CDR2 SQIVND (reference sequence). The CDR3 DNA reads TGTGCCAGTACTATTGGGACAGCCCCTTATGGGGCCAACGTCCTGACTTTC. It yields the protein CASTIGTAPYGANVLTF. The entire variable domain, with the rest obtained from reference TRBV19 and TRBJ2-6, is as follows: DGGITQSPKYLFRKEGQNVTLSCEQNLNHDAMYWYRQDPGQGLRLIYYSQIVNDFQKGDIAEGYSVSREKKESFPLTVTSAQKNPTAFYLCASTIGTAPYGANVLTFGAGSRLTVL.

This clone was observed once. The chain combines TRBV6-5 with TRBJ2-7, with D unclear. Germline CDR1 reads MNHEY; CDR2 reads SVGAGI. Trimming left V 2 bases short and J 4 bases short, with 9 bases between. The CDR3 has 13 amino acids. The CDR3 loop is CASSYGLRYEQYF. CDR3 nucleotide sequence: TGTGCCAGCAGTTACGGTTTGCGGTACGAGCAGTACTTC.

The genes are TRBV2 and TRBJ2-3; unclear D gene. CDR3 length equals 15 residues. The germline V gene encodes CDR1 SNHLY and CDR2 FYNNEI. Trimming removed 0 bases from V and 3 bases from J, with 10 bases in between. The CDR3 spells CASSEASTTTDTQYF. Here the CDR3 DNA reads TGTGCCAGCAGTGAAGCAAGTACTACTACAGATACGCAGTATTTT.

CDR3 amino acids: CASSLTARGDGYTF. Written as DNA, the CDR3 is TGTGCCAGCAGTTTGACGGCCAGGGGGGATGGCTACACCTTC. V gene TRBV28 combines with J gene TRBJ1-2; 7 bases align to TRBD1. Germline CDR1 MDHEN, CDR2 SYDVKM. V lost 3 bases to trimming and J lost 6 bases; unmatched junction nucleotides: 7. The CDR3 sequence is 14 residues long.

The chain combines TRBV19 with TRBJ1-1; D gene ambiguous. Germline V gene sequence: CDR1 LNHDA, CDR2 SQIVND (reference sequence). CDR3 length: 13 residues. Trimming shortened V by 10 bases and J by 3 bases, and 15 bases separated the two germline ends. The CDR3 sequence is CAISPNTDTEAFF. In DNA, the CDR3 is TGTGCCATCTCCCCAAACACGGACACTGAAGCTTTCTTT.

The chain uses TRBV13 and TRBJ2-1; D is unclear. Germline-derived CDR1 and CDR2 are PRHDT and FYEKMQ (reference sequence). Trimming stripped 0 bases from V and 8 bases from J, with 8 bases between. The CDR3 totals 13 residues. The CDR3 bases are TGTGCCAGCAGCTTAGGACGCCGCTATGAGCAGTTCTTC. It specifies CASSLGRRYEQFF.

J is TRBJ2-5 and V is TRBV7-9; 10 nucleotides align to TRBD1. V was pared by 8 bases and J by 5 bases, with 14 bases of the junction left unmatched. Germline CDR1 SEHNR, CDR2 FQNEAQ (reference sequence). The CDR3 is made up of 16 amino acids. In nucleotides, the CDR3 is TGTGCCAGCTGGGTAGTGACAGGGGGCCTTGTGGAGACCCAGTACTTC. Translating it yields CASWVVTGGLVETQYF.

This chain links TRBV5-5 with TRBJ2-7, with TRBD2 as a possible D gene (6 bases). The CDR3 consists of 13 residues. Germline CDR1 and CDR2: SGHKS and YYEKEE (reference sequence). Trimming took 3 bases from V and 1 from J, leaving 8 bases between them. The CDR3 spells CASSWGGSYEQYF. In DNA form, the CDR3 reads TGTGCCAGCAGCTGGGGAGGATCCTACGAGCAGTACTTC.

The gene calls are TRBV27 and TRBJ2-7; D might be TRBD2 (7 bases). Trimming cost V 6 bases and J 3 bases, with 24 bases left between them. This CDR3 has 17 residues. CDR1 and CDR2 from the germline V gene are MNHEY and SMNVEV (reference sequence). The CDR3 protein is CASRTGTNWPSGYEQYF. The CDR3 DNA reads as TGTGCCAGCAGAACCGGGACAAACTGGCCTAGCGGCTACGAGCAGTACTTC.

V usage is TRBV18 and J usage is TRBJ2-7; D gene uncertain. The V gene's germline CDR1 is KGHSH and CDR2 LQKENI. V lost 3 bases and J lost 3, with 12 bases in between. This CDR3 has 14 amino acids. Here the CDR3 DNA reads TGTGCCAGCTCACCGCCGGGTGCCAACTACGAGCAGTACTTC. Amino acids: CASSPPGANYEQYF.